This TCR beta chain was retrieved from a study of T-cell memory formation after mild COVID-19. The overall study: The TCR clusters were mostly specific to one donor.

Germline CDR1 KGHDR, CDR2 SFDVKD. This CDR3 is built from 13 residues. V lost 7 bases and J 6 bases, leaving 14 bases between the germline ends. Remarks on this clonotype: The antigen is undetermined.

The study, taken as a whole, reports: CD4/CD8 balance characterized clones contracting day 15 to 85, and CD4+ skew characterized later expanders.

5'RACE, which relied on constant-segment primers, yielded TCR alpha and TCR beta cDNA libraries carrying sample barcodes and UMIs. TCRdb reprocessed the 5' RACE reads via MiXCR and lists one record per CDR3 protein. The data contain about 82,000 distinct CDR3 sequences, roughly 12% of them singletons. The sample was PBMCs or a T cell subset sorted from them (not recorded which). The sequence came from a young man who had mild COVID-19 (a few samples of this study predate the infection). Cell type and time point are not known. V gene TRBV24-1 combines with J gene TRBJ2-5; the D gene is possibly TRBD1 (6 bases). The CDR3 region is CATRDSHYQTQYF. CDR3 coding DNA: TGTGCCACCAGGGACAGTCACTATCAGACCCAGTACTTC.